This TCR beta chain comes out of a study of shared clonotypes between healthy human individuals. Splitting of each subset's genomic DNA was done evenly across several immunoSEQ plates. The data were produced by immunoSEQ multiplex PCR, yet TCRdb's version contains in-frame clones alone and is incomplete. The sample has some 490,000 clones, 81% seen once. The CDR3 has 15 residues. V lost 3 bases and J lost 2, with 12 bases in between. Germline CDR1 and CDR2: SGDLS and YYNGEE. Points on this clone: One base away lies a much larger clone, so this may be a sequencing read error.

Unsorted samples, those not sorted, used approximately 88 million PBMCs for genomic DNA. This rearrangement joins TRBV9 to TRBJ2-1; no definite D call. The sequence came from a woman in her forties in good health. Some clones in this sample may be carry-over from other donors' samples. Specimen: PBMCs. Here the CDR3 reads CASSGNSWAYNEQFF. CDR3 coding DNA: TGTGCCAGCAGCGGAAACAGCTGGGCCTACAATGAGCAGTTCTTC.